The 4 T cell receptor beta chains given below trace back to one sample, sequenced in a study of T-cell memory formation after mild COVID-19. Each CDR3 protein is one row after TCRdb ran MiXCR on the 5' RACE reads. In the table there are about 290,000 distinct CDR3 sequences, about 16% of which are singletons. Sequencing used PBMCs or a T cell subset sorted from them (not recorded which). The origin of the receptors is a man between 18 and 35 years old who had mild COVID-19 (a few samples of this study predate the infection). Cell type and time point are not known.

The chain is built from TRBV7-8 and TRBJ1-2; no definite D call. Germline lookup yields CDR1 SGHVS and CDR2 FQNEAQ. V lost 2 bases to trimming and J lost 4 bases, with 17 bases between them. CDR3 size: 16 residues. The CDR3 is CASSLFEKGYGYGYTF. The CDR3 DNA reads as TGTGCCAGCAGCTTATTCGAGAAAGGGTACGGCTATGGCTACACCTTC.

The chain is built from TRBV20-1 and TRBJ2-2; 7 bases agree with TRBD1. The CDR3 length is 14 residues. V gave up 0 bases and J gave up 6 bases; unmatched junction bases: 4. Germline-derived CDR1 and CDR2 are DFQATT and SNEGSKA (reference sequence). CDR3 bases: TGCAGTGCTAGAGAAGGGGGCCGATCCGGGGAGCTGTTTTTT. Protein: CSAREGGRSGELFF.

This clonotype has a handful of counts. The chain is built from TRBV6-4 and TRBJ2-2, with D tentatively TRBD2 (7 bases). The CDR3 is 17 amino acids. Germline-derived CDR1 and CDR2 are MRHNA and SNTAGT. V lost 0 bases, J lost 2 bases, and 13 bases lay in between. CDR3 nucleotide sequence: TGTGCCAGCAGTGACTCTCCGGCGGGGGCAAACACCGGGGAGCTGTTTTTT. It encodes CASSDSPAGANTGELFF.

This clonotype appeared a few times. The chain recombines TRBV6-6 with TRBJ1-5; the match to TRBD1 covers 7 bases. V gave up 3 bases and J gave up 7 bases; unmatched junction bases: 6. From germline, CDR1 is MNHNY and CDR2 SVGAGI (reference sequence). The CDR3 covers 14 residues. CDR3 sequence reads: CASSYDRDPQPQHF. As DNA, the CDR3 is TGTGCCAGCAGTTATGACAGGGACCCCCAGCCCCAGCATTTT.